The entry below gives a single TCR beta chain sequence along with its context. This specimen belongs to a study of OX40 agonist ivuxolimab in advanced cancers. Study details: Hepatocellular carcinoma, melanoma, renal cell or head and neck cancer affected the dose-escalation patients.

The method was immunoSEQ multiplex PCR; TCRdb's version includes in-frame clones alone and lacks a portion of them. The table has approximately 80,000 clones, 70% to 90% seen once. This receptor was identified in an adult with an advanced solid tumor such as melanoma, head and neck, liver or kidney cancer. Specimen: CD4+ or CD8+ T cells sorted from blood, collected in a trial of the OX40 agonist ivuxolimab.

The CDR3 nucleotides are TGTGCCTGGAGTGTAGGTAACCTGAACACCGGGGAGCTGTTTTTT. Amino acids: CAWSVGNLNTGELFF. The chain links TRBV30 to TRBJ2-2, with D uncertain. Germline lookup yields CDR1 GTSNPN and CDR2 SVGIG (reference sequence). V lost 0 bases and J 1 base, leaving 9 bases between the germline ends. The CDR3 is made up of 15 amino acids.